The sequence of this T cell receptor (beta chain) was determined in a study of regulatory T cells in long-lasting Graves disease (dated by TCRdb to the early 2020s). Concerning the study at large: In the newly diagnosed Graves' disease group, patients had been taking antithyroid drugs for less than 3 months. Persistent Graves' disease patients were compared with newly diagnosed Graves' disease patients by peripheral blood TCR sequencing and RNA sequencing. The study was registered as a clinical trial and conducted in China. A total of 33 samples were covered by TCR sequencing, comprising approximately 13 persistent and approximately 20 newly diagnosed Graves' disease patients. The full study reports these points: Persistent patients shared more public clonotypes among themselves (approximately 2,500) than newly diagnosed patients did (roughly 910). Only peripheral blood was studied, because thyroid tissue, the primary lesion, was inaccessible. Sequencing and analysis were limited to the TCR beta chain. The authors acknowledged the small sample size as a limitation that may reduce accuracy. Compared with newly diagnosed patients, patients with persistent Graves' disease had lower TCR Shannon entropy and fewer highly expanded clones, which suggests clonal expansion. Persistent disease showed preferential use of TRBV28, TRBJ1-2 and TRBJ2-5, whereas newly diagnosed disease favored TRBV20-1 and TRBJ2-1.

Measured from the cysteine to the phenylalanine, the CDR3 is 13 residues long. Of all the DNA, just the CDR3 is kept, 39 bases in frame from base 1. The germline V gene (reference sequence) provides CDR1 DFQATT and CDR2 SNEGSKA. Ten or more counts support this clonotype. The clone's antigen remains unknown. No much larger clone is present one base from it, and per-base qualities are unavailable. The intended sense of this specimen's time point label: newly diagnosed GD, antithyroid drugs for less than 3 months. For both TCR sequencing and RNA sequencing, RNA was extracted from PBMCs in TRIzol. Graves' disease was diagnosed according to American Thyroid Association guidelines. Patients were recruited from an endocrinology department in Xi'an, China. From each patient, around 9 milliliters of peripheral blood was collected into an EDTA anticoagulant tube. Ficoll Paque Plus density gradient separation was used to isolate PBMCs, and no additional T cell sorting was done. An Agilent 2100 Bioanalyzer and agarose gel were used to check RNA quality, and a NanoDrop 2000 was used to measure RNA concentration.

Libraries were built with multiplex PCR. Instrument on record: Illumina HiSeq 4000. TCR beta libraries were built with iRepertoire HTBI primers and Arm-PCR amplification of CDR3 regions. Gel purification was performed on PCR products prior to sequencing. On the authors' methods: A total of roughly 65 TRBV and 14 TRBJ segments were identified across samples and were used for gene usage analysis of CDR3 amino acid clonotypes. COPE and FqMerger were used to merge filtered high-quality paired reads into contigs. BLAST was used to align contigs to IMGT TRBV, TRBD and TRBJ reference genes, and CDR3 was defined according to IMGT. Any clonotype with a frequency above 0.1% was classified as a highly expanded clone. Shannon entropy was used to measure repertoire diversity, and the Gini coefficient was used to measure V-J evenness. Clonotypes shared by more than one individual were considered public. TCRdb took the public reads, trimmed them with fastp at Q25, ran MiXCR for clone calling and kept in-frame beta chains. Each entry merges the rows of one CDR3 protein and shows their most common DNA and genes. Clone size and V and J calls follow TCRdb, not the original study. The sample table lists hundreds of thousands of distinct CDR3 sequences, about 13% of them with a count of one. The ten largest clones add up to 10% of the sample.

Separately, the same data were catalogued under a study of T cells in Graves' hyperthyroidism and ophthalmopathy. The second study reports: Stable Graves' hyperthyroidism was defined as no progression to ophthalmopathy during 18 months of follow-up. Hyperthyroidism patients were aged 18 to 65 years and newly diagnosed, with disease duration of less than 2 months. Exclusion was applied to patients with uncontrolled infections, other autoimmune diseases, pregnancy or lactation. Diagnoses were based on clinical symptoms, serum thyroxine and TRAb, thyroid ultrasound and orbital computed tomography. For the first round of RT-PCR on the TCR CDR3, the HTBI primer set was used together with the Qiagen OneStep RT-PCR kit. Blood samples also contained most of the expanded thyroid clonotypes (frequency above 0.001), which suggests that blood repertoires may reflect thyroid immune responses. Ophthalmopathy was separated from stable hyperthyroidism by a 13 V-J signature model, with 85% to 90% sensitivity and approximately 81% specificity obtained in cross-validation and 80%/75% obtained in testing. In validation, progression to ophthalmopathy was predicted by the model with approximately 67% sensitivity and nearly 75% specificity, a median of roughly six months before onset. TCR V-J signatures able to tell the groups apart were searched for in a discovery cohort of about a hundred patients, of whom 43 had Graves' ophthalmopathy and 55 to 65 had stable Graves' hyperthyroidism. Whether ophthalmopathy could be predicted prospectively was tested in an independent validation cohort made up of roughly 20 hyperthyroidism patients plus 17 patients who later progressed to ophthalmopathy. The 100 discovery patients were randomly split 7:3 into training and test sets. In addition, the study compared T-cell repertoires in thyroid tissue and in blood from six Graves' hyperthyroidism patients. Following sampling, methimazole starting at 30 mg daily was given to hyperthyroidism patients, and high-dose intravenous methylprednisolone was given to ophthalmopathy patients. Libraries were constructed in a second round of multiplex PCR, after which size selection and purification were carried out. Sequencing of the libraries was done on an Illumina HiSeq2000 using paired-end 100 bp reads. Raw data were processed with SOAPnuke, discarding reads with adapters, uncalled bases, mean Phred below 15, or no exact constant-primer or identifier match. COPE v1.2.5 was used to merge high-quality paired reads, and clonotypes were defined as unique nucleotide sequences. Clonotypes were aligned to IMGT TRBV, TRBD and TRBJ reference segments using MiTCR v1.1. Analysis was restricted to V-J combinations with a frequency above 0.0001, which covered 99% to 99.2% of repertoires. A TCS score was defined as the ratio between F50 (clonal expansion) and ExV (chaos), using BLOSUM62-based TCRdist between CDR3 peptides within each V-J. Welch's t-statistics and random forest reduced just over 500 V-J features to 13, which were used in a naive Bayes classifier (R e1071). No statistical method was used to set the sample size in advance, and investigators knew the group allocation. TCR Vbeta CDR3 sequencing of 135 peripheral blood samples (under 45 ophthalmopathy, 75 to 80 hyperthyroidism and some 17 progressor patients) is reported in the paper.

The sequence joins TRBV20-1 to TRBJ1-5, and 7 junctional nucleotides match TRBD1. This material consisted of peripheral blood mononuclear cells (PBMCs), taken at new diagnosis, from a patient treated with antithyroid drugs. The source of this sequence is a young man with Graves disease. Donor details come from another sample of the same person, matched by shared clones. The CDR3 region has the sequence CRLGDSSNQPQHF. The DNA is TGCAGGCTGGGGGACAGCAGCAATCAGCCCCAGCATTTT.